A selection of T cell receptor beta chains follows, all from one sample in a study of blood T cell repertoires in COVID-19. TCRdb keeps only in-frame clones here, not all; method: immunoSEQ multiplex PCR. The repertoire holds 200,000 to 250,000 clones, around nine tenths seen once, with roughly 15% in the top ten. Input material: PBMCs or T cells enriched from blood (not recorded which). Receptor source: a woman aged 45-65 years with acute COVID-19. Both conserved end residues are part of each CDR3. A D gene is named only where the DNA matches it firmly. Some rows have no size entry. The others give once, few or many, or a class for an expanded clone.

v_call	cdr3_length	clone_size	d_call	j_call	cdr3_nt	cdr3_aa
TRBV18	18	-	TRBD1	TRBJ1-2	TGTGCCAGCTCACCCCCCCTTTTTTTGAACGACAGGGTGGATGGCTACACCTTC	CASSPPLFLNDRVDGYTF
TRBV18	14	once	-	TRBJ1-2	TGTGCCAGCTCACTCCAGGTCCTGACGGATGGCTACACCTTC	CASSLQVLTDGYTF
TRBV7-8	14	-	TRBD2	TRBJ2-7	TGTGCCAGCAGCCCGGTAGCGGGGGATCCCGAGCAGTACTTC	CASSPVAGDPEQYF
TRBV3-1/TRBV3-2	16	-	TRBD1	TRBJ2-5	TGTGCCAGCAGCCAAGATGCGAGGGGGCCGAAAGAGACCCAGTACTTC	CASSQDARGPKETQYF
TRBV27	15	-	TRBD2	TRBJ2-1	TGTGCCAGCAGGGAGCGGGAGTTTTTTACTATTGAGCAGTTCTTC	CASREREFFTIEQFF
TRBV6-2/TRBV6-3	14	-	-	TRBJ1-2	TGTGCCAGCAGTCGATCGCAACGGGACTATGGCTACACCTTC	CASSRSQRDYGYTF
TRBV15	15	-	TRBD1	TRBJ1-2	TGTGCCACCAGCAGAGGACAGGGAGTCGGCTATGGCTACACCTTC	CATSRGQGVGYGYTF
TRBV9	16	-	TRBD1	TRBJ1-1	TGTGCCAGCAGCGTAGGGGGGGACAGCCTGAACACTGAAGCTTTCTTT	CASSVGGDSLNTEAFF
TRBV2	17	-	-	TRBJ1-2	TGTGCCAGCAGTGAATTCCAGGCTCCTTCCTCAACCTATGGCTACACCTTC	CASSEFQAPSSTYGYTF
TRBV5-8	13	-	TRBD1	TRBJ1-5	TGTGCCAGCAGCTTTGGACAGGGAGAGCCCCAGCATTTT	CASSFGQGEPQHF
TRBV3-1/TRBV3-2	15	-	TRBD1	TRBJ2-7	TGTGCCAGCAGCCAACCCGGGACAGGGTTTTATGAGCAGTACTTC	CASSQPGTGFYEQYF
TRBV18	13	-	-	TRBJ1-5	TGTGCCAGCTCAGGGGGGGAAAATCAGCCCCAGCATTTT	CASSGGENQPQHF
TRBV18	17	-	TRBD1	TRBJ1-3	TGTGCCAGCTCACCCCGTGGACAGGCCTTCTCTGGAAACACCATATATTTT	CASSPRGQAFSGNTIYF
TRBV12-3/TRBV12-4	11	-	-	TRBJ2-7	TGTGCCAGCAGCCGGGGGAACGAGCAGTACTTC	CASSRGNEQYF
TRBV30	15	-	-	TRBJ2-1	TGTGCCTGGAGTCCCGGGAGTCTGATGGGGAATGAGCAGTTCTTC	CAWSPGSLMGNEQFF
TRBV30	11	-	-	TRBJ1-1	TGTGCCTGGAGTCGGGGGGCAGGAGCTTTCTTT	CAWSRGAGAFF
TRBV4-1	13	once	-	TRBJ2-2	TGCGCCAGCAGCCGTCAGAACACCGGGGAGCTGTTTTTT	CASSRQNTGELFF
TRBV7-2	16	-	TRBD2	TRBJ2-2	TGTGCCAGCAGCTTAGATGGCGGGAGTGGAACCGGGGAGCTGTTTTTT	CASSLDGGSGTGELFF
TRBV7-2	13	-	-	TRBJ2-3	TGTGCCAGCAGCCCCGGAGTCACAGATACGCAGTATTTT	CASSPGVTDTQYF
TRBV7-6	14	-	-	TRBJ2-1	TGTGCCAGCAGCTACCGACTAGACTACAATGAGCAGTTCTTC	CASSYRLDYNEQFF
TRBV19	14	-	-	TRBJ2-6	TGTGCCAGTCGACAGGTCTCTGGGGCCAACGTCCTGACTTTC	CASRQVSGANVLTF
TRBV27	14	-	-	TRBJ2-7	TGTGCCAGCAGTCCAGACTCAACGTGGTACGAGCAGTACTTC	CASSPDSTWYEQYF
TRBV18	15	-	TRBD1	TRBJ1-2	TGTGCCAGCTCACCCAACCGGGACAGGGGGAAGAGCTACACCTTC	CASSPNRDRGKSYTF
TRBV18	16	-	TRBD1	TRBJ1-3	TGTGCCAGCTCACCACAAAACAGGGGATCTGGAAACACCATATATTTT	CASSPQNRGSGNTIYF
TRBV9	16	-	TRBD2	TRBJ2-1	TGTGCCAGCAGCGTAGAGCCTAGCGGGAGCTACAATGAGCAGTTCTTC	CASSVEPSGSYNEQFF
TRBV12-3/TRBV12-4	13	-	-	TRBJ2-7	TGTGCCAGCAGTCTTGCAGGAATCAACGAGCAGTACTTC	CASSLAGINEQYF
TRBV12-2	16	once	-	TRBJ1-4	TGTGCAAGTCGCTTAACATCAGAGGACAGGGAGGAAAAACTGTTTTTT	CASRLTSEDREEKLFF
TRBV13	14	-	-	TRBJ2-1	TGTGCCAGCAGCTTGACTCACTCCTACAATGAGCAGTTCTTC	CASSLTHSYNEQFF
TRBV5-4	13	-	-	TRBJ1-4	TGTGCCACCTGGACACTGGGCCATGAAAAACTGTTTTTT	CATWTLGHEKLFF
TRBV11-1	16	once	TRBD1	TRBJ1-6	TGTGCCAGCAGCCCAGGGGGACGGGGACCCGACTTTCCCCTCCACTTT	CASSPGGRGPDFPLHF
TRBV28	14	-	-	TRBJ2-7	TGTGCCAGCAAAGGGGGGGGAGGGCCGTACGAGCAGTACTTC	CASKGGGGPYEQYF
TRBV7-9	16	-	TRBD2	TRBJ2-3	TGTGCCAGCAGCTCGGGACTAGCGGGAGCTACAGATACGCAGTATTTT	CASSSGLAGATDTQYF
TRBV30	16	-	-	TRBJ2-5	TGTGCCTGGAGTGTAACCCACAGGGAGACCCTAGAGACCCAGTACTTC	CAWSVTHRETLETQYF
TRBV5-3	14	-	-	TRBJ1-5	TGTGCCAGAAGCTTGGGTGGCGGAAGGCAGCCCCAGCATTTT	CARSLGGGRQPQHF
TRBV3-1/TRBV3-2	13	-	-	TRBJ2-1	TGTGCCAGCAGCCTAAAACTAGTTAATGAGCAGTTCTTC	CASSLKLVNEQFF
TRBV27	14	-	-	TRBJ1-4	TGTGCCAGCAGTTTCAGTTGGTCTAATGAAAAACTGTTTTTT	CASSFSWSNEKLFF
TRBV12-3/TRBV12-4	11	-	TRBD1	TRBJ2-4	TGTGCCAGCAGTTTGGGACAGTCTAGGTACTTC	CASSLGQSRYF
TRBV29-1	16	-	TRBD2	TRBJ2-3	TGCAGCGTTGAAGGTCGGGTAGCGGGAGCGGTAGATACGCAGTATTTT	CSVEGRVAGAVDTQYF
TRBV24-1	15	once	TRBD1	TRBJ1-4	TGTGCCACCAGTGATCCGACAGGGCCGGTTGAAAAACTGTTTTTT	CATSDPTGPVEKLFF
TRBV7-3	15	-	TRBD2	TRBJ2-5	TGTGCCAGCAGCTTAACTAGCGGGAGTCGGGAGACCCAGTACTTC	CASSLTSGSRETQYF
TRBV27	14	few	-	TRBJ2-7	TGTGCCAGCAGTTTACGCGGCGGGGCCTACGAGCAGTACTTC	CASSLRGGAYEQYF
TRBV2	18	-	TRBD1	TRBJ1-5	TGTGCCAGCAGTGTAGATACGTTTACAGGGGGTCCCAATCAGCCCCAGCATTTT	CASSVDTFTGGPNQPQHF
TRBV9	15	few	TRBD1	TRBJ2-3	TGTGCCAGCAGCCGGGACAGGAGAGTCACAGATACGCAGTATTTT	CASSRDRRVTDTQYF
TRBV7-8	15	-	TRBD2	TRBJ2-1	TGTGCCAGCAGCTCGAGGCGGGAGAGTTACAATGAGCAGTTCTTC	CASSSRRESYNEQFF
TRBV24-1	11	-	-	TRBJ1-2	TGTGCCACGCAGGACCGACAGGGCTACACCTTC	CATQDRQGYTF
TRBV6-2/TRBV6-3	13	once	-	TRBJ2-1	TGTGCCAGCAGTTACACAGGCCTTAATGAGCAGTTCTTC	CASSYTGLNEQFF
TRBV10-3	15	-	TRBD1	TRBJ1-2	TGTGCCATCAGTGGGGGACAGGGGGTCAGCTATGGCTACACCTTC	CAISGGQGVSYGYTF
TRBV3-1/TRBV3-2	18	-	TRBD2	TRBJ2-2	TGTGCCAGCAGCCAAGAAACTAGCGGGAGGGCGGGCACCGGGGAGCTGTTTTTT	CASSQETSGRAGTGELFF
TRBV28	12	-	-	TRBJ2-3	TGTGCCAGCAGCACCCTCGGTGATACGCAGTATTTT	CASSTLGDTQYF
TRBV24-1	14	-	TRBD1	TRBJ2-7	TGTGCCACCAGTGAGACCGGGACAGGATACGAGCAGTACTTC	CATSETGTGYEQYF
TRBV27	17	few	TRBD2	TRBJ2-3	TGTGCCAGCAGTTCCCGCCTACTAGCGGATTACACAGATACGCAGTATTTT	CASSSRLLADYTDTQYF
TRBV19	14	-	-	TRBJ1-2	TGTGCCAGTAGTACCCAGGGGAGAGGCTATGGCTACACCTTC	CASSTQGRGYGYTF
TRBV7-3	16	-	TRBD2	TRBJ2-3	TGTGCCAGCAGCTTTCCTAGCGGGAGGCTGCTGGATACGCAGTATTTT	CASSFPSGRLLDTQYF
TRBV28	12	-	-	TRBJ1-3	TGTGCCAGCAGCCTGGTGGAGAACACCATATATTTT	CASSLVENTIYF
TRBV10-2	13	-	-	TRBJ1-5	TGCGCCAGCAGCGAACAAGGCGGGCAGCCCCAGCATTTT	CASSEQGGQPQHF
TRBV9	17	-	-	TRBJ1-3	TGTGCCAGCAGCGCAGAGGGCCACAGGGCCGCTGGAAACACCATATATTTT	CASSAEGHRAAGNTIYF
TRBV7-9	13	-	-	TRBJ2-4	TGTGCCAGCAGTCCAGCCGGGTTGGACATTCAGTACTTC	CASSPAGLDIQYF
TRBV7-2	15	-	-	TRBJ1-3	TGTGCCAGCAGCCCCAACACCCGGGGTGGAAACACCATATATTTT	CASSPNTRGGNTIYF